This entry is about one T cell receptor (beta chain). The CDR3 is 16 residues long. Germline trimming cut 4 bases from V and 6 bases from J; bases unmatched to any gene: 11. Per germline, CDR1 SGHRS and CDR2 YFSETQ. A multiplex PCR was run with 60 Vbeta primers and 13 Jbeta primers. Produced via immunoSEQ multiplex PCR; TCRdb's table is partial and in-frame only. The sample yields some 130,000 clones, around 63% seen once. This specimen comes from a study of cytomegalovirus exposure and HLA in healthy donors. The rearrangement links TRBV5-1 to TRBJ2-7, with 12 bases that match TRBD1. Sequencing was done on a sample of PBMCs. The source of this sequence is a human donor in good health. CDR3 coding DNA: TGCGCCAGCAGCCGTCAACCGGGACAGGGGGCGACCGAGCAGTACTTC. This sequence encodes CASSRQPGQGATEQYF.